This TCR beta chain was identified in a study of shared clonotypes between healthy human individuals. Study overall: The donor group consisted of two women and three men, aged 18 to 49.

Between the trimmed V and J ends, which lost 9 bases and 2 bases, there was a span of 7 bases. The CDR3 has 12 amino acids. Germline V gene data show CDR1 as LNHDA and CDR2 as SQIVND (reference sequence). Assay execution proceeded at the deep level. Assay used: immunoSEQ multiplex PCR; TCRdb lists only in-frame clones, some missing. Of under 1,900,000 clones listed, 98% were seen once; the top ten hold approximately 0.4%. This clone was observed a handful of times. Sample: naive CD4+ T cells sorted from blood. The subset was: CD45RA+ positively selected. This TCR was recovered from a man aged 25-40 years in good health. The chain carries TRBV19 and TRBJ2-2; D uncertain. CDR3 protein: CASNKNTGELFF. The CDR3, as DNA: TGTGCCAGCAATAAAAACACCGGGGAGCTGTTTTTT.